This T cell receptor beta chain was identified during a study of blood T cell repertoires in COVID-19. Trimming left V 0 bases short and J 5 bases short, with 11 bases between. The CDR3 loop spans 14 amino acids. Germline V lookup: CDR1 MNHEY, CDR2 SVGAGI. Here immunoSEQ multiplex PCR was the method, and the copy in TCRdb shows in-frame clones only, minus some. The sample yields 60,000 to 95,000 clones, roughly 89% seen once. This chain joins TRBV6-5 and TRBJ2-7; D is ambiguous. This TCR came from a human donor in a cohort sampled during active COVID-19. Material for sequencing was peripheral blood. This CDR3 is CASSYSPAMNEQYF. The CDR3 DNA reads TGTGCCAGCAGTTACTCACCAGCGATGAACGAGCAGTACTTC.